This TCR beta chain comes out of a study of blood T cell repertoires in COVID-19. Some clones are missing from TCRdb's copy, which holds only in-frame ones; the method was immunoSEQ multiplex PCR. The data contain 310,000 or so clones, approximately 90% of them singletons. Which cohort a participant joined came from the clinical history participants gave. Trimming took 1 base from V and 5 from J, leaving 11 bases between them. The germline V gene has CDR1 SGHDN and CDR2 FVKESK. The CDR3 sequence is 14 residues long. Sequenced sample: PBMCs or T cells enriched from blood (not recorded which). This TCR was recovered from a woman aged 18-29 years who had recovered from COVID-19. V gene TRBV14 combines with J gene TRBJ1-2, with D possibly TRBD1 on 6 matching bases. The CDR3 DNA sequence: TGTGCCAGCAGCCAAGTACAGGGTTGGTATGGCTACACCTTC. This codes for CASSQVQGWYGYTF.